These T cell receptor beta chains were read from a single sample in a study of graft-versus-host responses after intestinal transplantation. What these receptors recognize is not known. The assay was immunoSEQ multiplex PCR, and TCRdb's table has in-frame clones only and misses some. Of about 130,000 clones detected, approximately 92% appear once; the ten largest clones hold over 0.15%. This specimen consisted of unstimulated CD4+ T cells sorted from spleen or lymph node cells, obtained before intestinal transplant. All receptors derive from a human donor who received an intestinal transplant. CDR3s include the opening cysteine and the closing phenylalanine or tryptophan. The D gene is left open where the match is weak.

len	v_gene	d_gene	j_gene	CDR3aa	CDR3nt
11	TRBV30	.	TRBJ1-2	CAWGLDYGYTF	TGTGCCTGGGGACTGGACTATGGCTACACCTTC
15	TRBV6-1	.	TRBJ1-2	CASRSLTGANYGYTF	TGTGCCAGCAGGAGCCTTACGGGGGCAAACTATGGCTACACCTTC
15	TRBV10-3	.	TRBJ2-2	CAINGQGGDTGELFF	TGTGCCATCAACGGACAGGGAGGGGACACCGGGGAGCTGTTTTTT
15	TRBV6-5	TRBD2	TRBJ2-5	CASSYGAGFQETQYF	TGTGCCAGCTCTTACGGAGCGGGGTTCCAAGAGACCCAGTACTTC
19	TRBV9	TRBD1	TRBJ2-3	CASSVAYGTGRPFTDTQYF	TGTGCCAGCAGCGTAGCTTATGGGACAGGGAGACCGTTCACAGATACGCAGTATTTT
15	TRBV11-2	.	TRBJ2-7	CASSLDLGVSYEQYF	TGTGCCAGCAGCTTAGATCTGGGAGTTAGCTACGAGCAGTACTTC
14	TRBV27	.	TRBJ2-1	CASSPEKFYNEQFF	TGTGCCAGCAGCCCCGAGAAATTCTACAATGAGCAGTTCTTC
14	TRBV6-1	.	TRBJ2-2	CASSTTWVSGELFF	TGTGCCAGCAGTACTACCTGGGTGTCCGGGGAGCTGTTTTTT
13	TRBV2	TRBD1	TRBJ1-2	CASSPDRGQGYTF	TGTGCCAGCAGCCCCGACAGGGGGCAAGGCTACACCTTC
12	TRBV5-1	.	TRBJ2-2	CASSWDTGELFF	TGCGCCAGCAGCTGGGACACCGGGGAGCTGTTTTTT
14	TRBV19	.	TRBJ1-2	CASSPPFLVEGYTF	TGTGCCAGTAGTCCTCCATTCCTGGTGGAAGGCTACACCTTC